The clone carrying this T cell receptor beta chain appeared a few times. This entry comes from a study of cytomegalovirus exposure and HLA in healthy donors. Study summary: Per a later analysis, the approximately 620 first-cohort and over 90 validation repertoires shared one platform.

Sequencing used immunoSEQ multiplex PCR; TCRdb keeps in-frame clones, though not all of them. The sample has 200,000 or so clones, 70% to 85% seen once. Germline V CDR1 and CDR2: SNHLY, FYNNEI. The CDR3 contains 14 residues. Unmatched junction bases numbered 7, after V lost 7 bases and J lost 3 bases. The sequence came from a woman aged 30 to 39 in good health and CMV-seropositive. J is TRBJ2-7 and V is TRBV2; 9 bases map to TRBD1. Sample: PBMCs. In nucleotides, the CDR3 is TGTGCCAGCACTACCGGGACAGGGATCTACGAGCAGTACTTC. Translation: CASTTGTGIYEQYF.